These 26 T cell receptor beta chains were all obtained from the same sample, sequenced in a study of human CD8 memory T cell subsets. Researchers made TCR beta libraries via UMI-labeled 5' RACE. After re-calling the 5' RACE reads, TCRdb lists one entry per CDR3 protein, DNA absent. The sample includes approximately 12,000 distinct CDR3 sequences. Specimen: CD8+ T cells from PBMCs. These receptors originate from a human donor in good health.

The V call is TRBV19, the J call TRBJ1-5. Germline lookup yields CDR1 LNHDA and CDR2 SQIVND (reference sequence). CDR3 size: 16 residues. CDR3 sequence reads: CASSIESAYSNQPQHF.

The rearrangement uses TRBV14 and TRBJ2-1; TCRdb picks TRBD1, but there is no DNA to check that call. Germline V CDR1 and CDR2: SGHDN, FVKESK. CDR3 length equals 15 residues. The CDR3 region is CASSPRDSSANEQFF.

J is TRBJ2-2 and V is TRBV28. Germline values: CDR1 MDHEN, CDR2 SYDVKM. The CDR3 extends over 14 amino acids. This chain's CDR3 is CASSHTVNTGELFF.

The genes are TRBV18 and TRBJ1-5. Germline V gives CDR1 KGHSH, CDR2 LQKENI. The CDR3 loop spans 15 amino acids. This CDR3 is CASSPDFQENQPQHF.

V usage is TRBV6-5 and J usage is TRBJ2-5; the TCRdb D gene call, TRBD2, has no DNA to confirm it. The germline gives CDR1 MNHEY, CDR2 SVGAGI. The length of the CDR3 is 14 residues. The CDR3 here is CASSYGGLGETQYF.

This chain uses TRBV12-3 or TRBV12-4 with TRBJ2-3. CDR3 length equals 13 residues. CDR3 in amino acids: CASSWTFTDTQYF.

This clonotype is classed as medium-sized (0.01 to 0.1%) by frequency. The CDR3 reads CASSQNSGGGSYNEQFF. The chain carries TRBV4-1 and TRBJ2-1; with no DNA, the TCRdb D assignment of TRBD2 cannot be verified. From germline, CDR1 is MGHRA and CDR2 YSYEKL. The CDR3 covers 17 residues.

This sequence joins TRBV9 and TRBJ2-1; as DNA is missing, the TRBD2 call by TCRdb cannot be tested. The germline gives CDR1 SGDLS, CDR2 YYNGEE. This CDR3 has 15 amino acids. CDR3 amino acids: CASSASGGPYNEQFF.

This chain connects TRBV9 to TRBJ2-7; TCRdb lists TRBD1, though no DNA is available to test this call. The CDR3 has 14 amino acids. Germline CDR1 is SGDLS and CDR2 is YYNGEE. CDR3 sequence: CASSLETGAVEQYF.

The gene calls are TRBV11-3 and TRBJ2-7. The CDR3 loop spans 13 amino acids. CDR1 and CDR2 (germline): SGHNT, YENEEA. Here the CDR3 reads CASSYGPSYEQYF.

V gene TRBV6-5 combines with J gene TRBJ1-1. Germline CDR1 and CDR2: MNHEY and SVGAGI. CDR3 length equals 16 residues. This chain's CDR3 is CASSYSVGVVNTEAFF.

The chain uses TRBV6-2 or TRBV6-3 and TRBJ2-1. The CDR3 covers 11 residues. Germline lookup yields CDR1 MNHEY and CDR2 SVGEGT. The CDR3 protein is CASRTGYEQFF.

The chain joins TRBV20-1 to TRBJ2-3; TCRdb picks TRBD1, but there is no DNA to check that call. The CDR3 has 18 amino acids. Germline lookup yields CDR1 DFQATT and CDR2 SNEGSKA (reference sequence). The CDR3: CSARTDIPAGAHTDTQYF.

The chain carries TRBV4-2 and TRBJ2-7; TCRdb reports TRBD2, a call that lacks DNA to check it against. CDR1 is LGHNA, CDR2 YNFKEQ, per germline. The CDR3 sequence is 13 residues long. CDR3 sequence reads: CATGTSGAHEQYF.

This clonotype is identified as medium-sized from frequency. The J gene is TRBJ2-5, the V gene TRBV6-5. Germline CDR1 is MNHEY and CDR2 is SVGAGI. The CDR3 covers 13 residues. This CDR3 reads CASTSTEQETQYF.

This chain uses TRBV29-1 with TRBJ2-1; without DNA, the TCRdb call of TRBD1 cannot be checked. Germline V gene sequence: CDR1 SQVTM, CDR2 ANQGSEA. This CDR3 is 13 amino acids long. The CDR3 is CSASGRNYNEQFF.

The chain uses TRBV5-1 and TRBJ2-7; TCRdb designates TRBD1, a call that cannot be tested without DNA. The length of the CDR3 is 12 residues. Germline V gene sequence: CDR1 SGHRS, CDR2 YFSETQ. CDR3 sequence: CASSMTGYEQYF.

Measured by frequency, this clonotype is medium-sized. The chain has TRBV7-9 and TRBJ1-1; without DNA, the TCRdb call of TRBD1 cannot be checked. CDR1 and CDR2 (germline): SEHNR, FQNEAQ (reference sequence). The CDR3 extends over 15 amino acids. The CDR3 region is CASSAETGLNTEAFF.

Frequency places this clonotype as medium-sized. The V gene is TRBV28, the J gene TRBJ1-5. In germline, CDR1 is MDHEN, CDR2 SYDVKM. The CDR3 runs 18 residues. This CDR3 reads CASSRGHGLVQKMGWSHF.

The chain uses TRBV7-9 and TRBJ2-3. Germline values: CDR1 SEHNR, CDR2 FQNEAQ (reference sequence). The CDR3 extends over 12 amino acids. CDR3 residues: CASSWRSDTQYF.

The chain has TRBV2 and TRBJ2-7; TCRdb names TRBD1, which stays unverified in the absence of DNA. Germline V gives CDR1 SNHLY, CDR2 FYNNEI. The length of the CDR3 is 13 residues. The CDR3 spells CASISGSAYEQYF.

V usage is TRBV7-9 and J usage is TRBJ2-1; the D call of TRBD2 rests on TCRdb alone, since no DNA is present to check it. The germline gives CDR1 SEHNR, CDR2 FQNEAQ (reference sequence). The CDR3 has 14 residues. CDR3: CASSLVGRDNEQFF.

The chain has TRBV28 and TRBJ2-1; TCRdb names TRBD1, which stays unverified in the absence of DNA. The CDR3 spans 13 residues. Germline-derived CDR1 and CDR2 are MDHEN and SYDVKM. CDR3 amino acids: CASKGQGVNEQFF.

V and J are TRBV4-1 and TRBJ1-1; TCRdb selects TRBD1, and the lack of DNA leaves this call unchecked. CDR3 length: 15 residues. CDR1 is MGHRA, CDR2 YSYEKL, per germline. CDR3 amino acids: CASSQVGDLNTEAFF.

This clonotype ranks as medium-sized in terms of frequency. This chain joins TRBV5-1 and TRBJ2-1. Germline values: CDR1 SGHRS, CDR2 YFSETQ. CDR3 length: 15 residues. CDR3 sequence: CASSLIESSYNEQFF.

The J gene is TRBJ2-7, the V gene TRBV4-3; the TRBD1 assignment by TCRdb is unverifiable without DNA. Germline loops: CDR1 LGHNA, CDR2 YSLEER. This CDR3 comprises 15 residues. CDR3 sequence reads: CASSLSGQGAYEQYF.